Listed below are T cell receptor beta chains from one sample, sequenced in a study of CD8+CD57+ T cells in acquired aplastic anemia. TCRdb reanalysed the reads using MiXCR and keeps one entry per CDR3 protein. Of approximately 99,000 distinct CDR3 sequences in the sample, 51% were seen once. The specimen was sorted CD4+, CD8+, or CD8+CD57+ T cells (not recorded which) from PBMCs. The receptors come from a human donor in good health, serving as a control. The CDR3 runs from the conserved cysteine through the conserved F or W.

V: TRBV6-1
J: TRBJ1-2
CDR3: CASNRDRGYGYTF

V: TRBV29-1
J: TRBJ2-5
CDR3: CSASGTAAGGTQYF

V: TRBV24-1
J: TRBJ2-1
CDR3: CATSDLGEDGYNEQFF

V: TRBV9
J: TRBJ1-1
CDR3: CASSDSGTPNTEAFF

V: TRBV4-3
J: TRBJ1-6
CDR3: CASSLVGTGDSPLHF

V: TRBV2
J: TRBJ1-1
CDR3: CASSYSGGTNTEAFF

V: TRBV20-1
J: TRBJ2-3
CDR3: CSASRLAVPWGTDTQYF

V: TRBV24-1
J: TRBJ1-2
CDR3: CATSDFFATVPPYGYTF

V: TRBV2
J: TRBJ2-1
CDR3: CAISGRLAGGREQFF

V: TRBV12-3/TRBV12-4
J: TRBJ1-2
CDR3: CASSLGGSSGYTF

V: TRBV2
J: TRBJ1-6
CDR3: CASMWVNNSPLHF

V: TRBV18
J: TRBJ2-7
CDR3: CASSHGQGYGSYEQYF

V: TRBV2
J: TRBJ1-5
CDR3: CASSVEGTGNQPQHF

V: TRBV15
J: TRBJ1-1
CDR3: CATSREGGRVAEAFF

V: TRBV2
J: TRBJ2-1
CDR3: CASSSTGTSPRFF

V: TRBV12-3/TRBV12-4
J: TRBJ1-4
CDR3: CASSLAGAGEKLFF

V: TRBV11-2
J: TRBJ1-6
CDR3: CASSKTGNGSPLHF

V: TRBV12-3/TRBV12-4
J: TRBJ1-1
CDR3: CASSLSYGRNTEAFF

V: TRBV9
J: TRBJ2-7
CDR3: CASSVVPGGIRNEQYF

V: TRBV25-1
J: TRBJ2-3
CDR3: CASSLQGTRTDTQYF

V: TRBV5-1
J: TRBJ2-1
CDR3: CASSVGEVYYNEQFF

V: TRBV27
J: TRBJ2-1
CDR3: CASSFSSGGYNEQFF

V: TRBV29-1
J: TRBJ1-2
CDR3: CSVLGDYGYTF

V: TRBV20-1
J: TRBJ2-1
CDR3: CSAKGLAELYNEQFF

V: TRBV5-6
J: TRBJ2-5
CDR3: CASRTGGFGLVTQYF

V: TRBV7-9
J: TRBJ2-7
CDR3: CASSSLAVPDDEQYF

V: TRBV20-1
J: TRBJ2-3
CDR3: CSASAGEISTDTQYF

V: TRBV20-1
J: TRBJ1-2
CDR3: CSARGAEGYGYTF

V: TRBV29-1
J: TRBJ2-5
CDR3: CSARTGEETQYF

V: TRBV4-3
J: TRBJ2-7
CDR3: CASSQGAFDEQYF

V: TRBV10-2
J: TRBJ1-5
CDR3: CASSLEFNQPQHF

V: TRBV25-1
J: TRBJ2-1
CDR3: CASRGQGNEQFF

V: TRBV19
J: TRBJ1-1
CDR3: CASMTIGTGNTEAFF

V: TRBV9
J: TRBJ2-3
CDR3: CASSASGGVDTQYF

V: TRBV12-3/TRBV12-4
J: TRBJ2-7
CDR3: CASSWGNSEQYF

V: TRBV6-5
J: TRBJ1-2
CDR3: CASSWTGGRDGYTF

V: TRBV10-2
J: TRBJ1-6
CDR3: CASSTSGGNSPLHF

V: TRBV5-3
J: TRBJ2-5
CDR3: CASSSYGGETQYF

V: TRBV7-2
J: TRBJ2-3
CDR3: CASSLRPSGDTQYF

V: TRBV7-9
J: TRBJ2-7
CDR3: CASSSAGQPYEQYF

V: TRBV5-1
J: TRBJ1-1
CDR3: CASSQDSAGAFF

V: TRBV27
J: TRBJ2-7
CDR3: CASSTNLDGYEQYF

V: TRBV29-1
J: TRBJ2-5
CDR3: CSGGGQETQYF

V: TRBV10-3
J: TRBJ1-2
CDR3: CAISSGLDYGYTF

V: TRBV6-1
J: TRBJ2-1
CDR3: CASSTTGQGLNEQFF